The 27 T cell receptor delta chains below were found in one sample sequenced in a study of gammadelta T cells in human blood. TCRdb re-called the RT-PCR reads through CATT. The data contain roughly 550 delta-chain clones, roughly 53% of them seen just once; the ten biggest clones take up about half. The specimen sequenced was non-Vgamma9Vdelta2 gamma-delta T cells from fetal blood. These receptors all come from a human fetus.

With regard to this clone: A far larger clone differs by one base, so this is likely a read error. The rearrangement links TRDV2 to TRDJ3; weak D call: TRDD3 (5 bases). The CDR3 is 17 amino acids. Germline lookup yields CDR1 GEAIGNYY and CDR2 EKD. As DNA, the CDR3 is TGTGCCTGTGACACTCGCATACTGACCTGGGACACCCGACGGATGTTTTTC. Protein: CACDTRILTWDTRRMFF.

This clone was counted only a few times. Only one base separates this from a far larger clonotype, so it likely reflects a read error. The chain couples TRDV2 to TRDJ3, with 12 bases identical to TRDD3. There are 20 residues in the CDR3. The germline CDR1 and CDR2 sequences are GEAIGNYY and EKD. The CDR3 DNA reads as TGTGCCTGTGACACCGACTGGGGGATACCCTACTCCGGGGACACCCGACAGATGTTTTTC. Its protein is CACDTDWGIPYSGDTRQMFF.

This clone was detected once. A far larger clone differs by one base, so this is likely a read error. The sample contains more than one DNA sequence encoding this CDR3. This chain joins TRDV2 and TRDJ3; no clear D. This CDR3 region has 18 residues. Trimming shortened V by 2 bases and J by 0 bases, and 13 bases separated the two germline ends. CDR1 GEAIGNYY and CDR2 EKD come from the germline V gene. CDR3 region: CACDRGDPGSWDTRQMFF. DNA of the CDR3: TGTGCCTGTGACAGGGGTGACCCTGGCTCCTGGGACACCCGACAGATGTTTTTC.

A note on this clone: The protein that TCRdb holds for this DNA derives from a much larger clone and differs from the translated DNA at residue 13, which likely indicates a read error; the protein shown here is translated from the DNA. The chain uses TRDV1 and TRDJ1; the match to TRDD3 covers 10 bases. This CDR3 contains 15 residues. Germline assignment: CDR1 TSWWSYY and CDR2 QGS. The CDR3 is CALGEYWGIGDKHIF. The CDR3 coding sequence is TGTGCTCTTGGGGAGTACTGGGGGATTGGCGATAAACACATCTTT.

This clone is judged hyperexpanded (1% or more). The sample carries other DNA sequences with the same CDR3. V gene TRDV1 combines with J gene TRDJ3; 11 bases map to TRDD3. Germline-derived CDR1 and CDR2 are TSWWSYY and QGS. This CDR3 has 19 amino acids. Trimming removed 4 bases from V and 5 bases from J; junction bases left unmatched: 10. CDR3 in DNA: TGTGCTCTTGGGGTAACTTACTGGGGGATAGTCCGGGACACCCGACAGATGTTTTTC. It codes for CALGVTYWGIVRDTRQMFF.

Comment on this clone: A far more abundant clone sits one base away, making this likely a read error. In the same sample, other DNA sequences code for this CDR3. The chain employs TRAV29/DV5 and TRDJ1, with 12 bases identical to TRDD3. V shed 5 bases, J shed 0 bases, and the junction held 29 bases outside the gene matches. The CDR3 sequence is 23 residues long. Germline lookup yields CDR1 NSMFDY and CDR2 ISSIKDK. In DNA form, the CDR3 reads TGTGCAGCGAGGGACCCTTCCTACGTTTTCTCTGGGGGATACGCGGCGTACACCGATAAACTCATCTTT. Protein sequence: CAARDPSYVFSGGYAAYTDKLIF.

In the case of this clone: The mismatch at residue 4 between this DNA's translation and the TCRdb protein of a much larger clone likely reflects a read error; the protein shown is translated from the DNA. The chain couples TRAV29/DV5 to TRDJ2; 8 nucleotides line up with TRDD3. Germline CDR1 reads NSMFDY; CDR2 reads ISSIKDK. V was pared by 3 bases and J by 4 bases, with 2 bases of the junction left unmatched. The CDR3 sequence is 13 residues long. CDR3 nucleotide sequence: TGTGCAGCAAACCTGGGGGAGACAGCACAACTCTTCTTT. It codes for CAANLGETAQLFF.

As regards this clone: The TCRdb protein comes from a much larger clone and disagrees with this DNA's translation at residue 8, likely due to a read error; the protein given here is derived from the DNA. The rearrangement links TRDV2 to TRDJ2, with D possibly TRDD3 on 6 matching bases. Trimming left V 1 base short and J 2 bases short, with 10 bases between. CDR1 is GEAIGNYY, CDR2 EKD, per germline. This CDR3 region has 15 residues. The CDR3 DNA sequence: TGTGCCTGTGACACTGGGGGCCTCTTGACAGCACAACTCTTCTTT. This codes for CACDTGGLLTAQLFF.

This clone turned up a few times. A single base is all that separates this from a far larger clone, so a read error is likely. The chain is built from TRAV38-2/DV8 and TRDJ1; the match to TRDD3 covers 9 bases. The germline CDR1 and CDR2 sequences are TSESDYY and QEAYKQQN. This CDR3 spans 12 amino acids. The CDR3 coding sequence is TGTGCTTATGGGGGATACACCGCTAAACTCATCTTT. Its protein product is CAYGGYTAKLIF.

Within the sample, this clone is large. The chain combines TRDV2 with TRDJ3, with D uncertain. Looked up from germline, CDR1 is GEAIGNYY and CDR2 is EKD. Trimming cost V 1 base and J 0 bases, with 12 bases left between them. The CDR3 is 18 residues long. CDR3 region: CACDTRIRSSWDTRQMFF. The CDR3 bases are TGTGCCTGTGACACAAGGATCCGGAGCTCCTGGGACACCCGACAGATGTTTTTC.

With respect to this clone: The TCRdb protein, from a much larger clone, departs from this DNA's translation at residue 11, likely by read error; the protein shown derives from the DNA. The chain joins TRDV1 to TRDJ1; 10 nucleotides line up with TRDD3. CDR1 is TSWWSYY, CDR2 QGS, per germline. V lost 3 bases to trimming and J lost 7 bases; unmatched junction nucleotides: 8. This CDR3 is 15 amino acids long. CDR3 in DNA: TGTGCTCTTGGGGAGTACTGGGGGATTGGCGCTAAACTCATCTTT. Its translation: CALGEYWGIGAKLIF.

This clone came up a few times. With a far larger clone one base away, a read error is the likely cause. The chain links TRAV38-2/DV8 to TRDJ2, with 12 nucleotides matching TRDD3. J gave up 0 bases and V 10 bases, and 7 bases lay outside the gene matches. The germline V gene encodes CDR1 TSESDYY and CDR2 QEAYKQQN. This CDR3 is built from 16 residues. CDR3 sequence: CAAYWGIQALTAQLFF. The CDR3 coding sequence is TGTGCTGCGTACTGGGGGATACAAGCTTTGACAGCACAACTCTTCTTT.

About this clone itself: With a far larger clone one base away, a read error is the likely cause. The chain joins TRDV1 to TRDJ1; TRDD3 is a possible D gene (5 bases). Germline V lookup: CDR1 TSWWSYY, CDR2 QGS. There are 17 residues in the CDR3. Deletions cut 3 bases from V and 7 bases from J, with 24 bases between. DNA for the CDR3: TGTGCTCTTGGGGAGAAGGGGAACCGGGGTCTTCTTTTTAAACTCATCTTT. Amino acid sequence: CALGEKGNRGLLFKLIF.

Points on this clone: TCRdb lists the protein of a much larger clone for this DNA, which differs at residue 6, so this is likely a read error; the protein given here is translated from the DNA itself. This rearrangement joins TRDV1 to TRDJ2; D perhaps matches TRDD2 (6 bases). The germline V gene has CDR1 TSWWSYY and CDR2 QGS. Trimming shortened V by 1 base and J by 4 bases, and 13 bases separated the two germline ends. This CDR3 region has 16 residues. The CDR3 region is CALGERPTWGTAQLFF. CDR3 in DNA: TGTGCTCTTGGGGAACGTCCTACGTGGGGGACAGCACAACTCTTCTTT.

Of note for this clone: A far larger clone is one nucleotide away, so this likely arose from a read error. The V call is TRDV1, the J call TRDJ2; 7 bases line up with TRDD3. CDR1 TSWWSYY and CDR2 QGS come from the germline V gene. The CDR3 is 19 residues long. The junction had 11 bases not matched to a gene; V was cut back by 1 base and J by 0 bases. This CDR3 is CALGEPGIGTKALTAQLFF. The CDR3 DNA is TGTGCTCTTGGGGAACCGGGGATAGGGACCAAAGCTTTGACAGCACAACTCTTCTTT.

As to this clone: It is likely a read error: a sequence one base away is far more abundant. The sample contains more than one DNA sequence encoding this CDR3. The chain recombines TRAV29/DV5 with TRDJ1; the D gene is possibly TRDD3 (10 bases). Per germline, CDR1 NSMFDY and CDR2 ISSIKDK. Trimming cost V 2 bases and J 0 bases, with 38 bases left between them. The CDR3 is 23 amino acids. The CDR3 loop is CAARDPSYVFSGGYAAYTDKLIF. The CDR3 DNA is TGTGCAGCAAGGGACCCTTCCTACGTTTTCTCGGGGGGATACGCGGCGTACACCGATAAACTCATCTTT.

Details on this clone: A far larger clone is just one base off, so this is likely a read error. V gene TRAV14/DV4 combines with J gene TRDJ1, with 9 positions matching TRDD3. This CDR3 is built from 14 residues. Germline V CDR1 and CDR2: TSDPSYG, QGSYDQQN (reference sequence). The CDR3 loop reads CAMRGGYVSDKRIF. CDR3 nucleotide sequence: TGTGCAATGAGAGGGGGATACGTGTCCGATAAACGCATCTTT.

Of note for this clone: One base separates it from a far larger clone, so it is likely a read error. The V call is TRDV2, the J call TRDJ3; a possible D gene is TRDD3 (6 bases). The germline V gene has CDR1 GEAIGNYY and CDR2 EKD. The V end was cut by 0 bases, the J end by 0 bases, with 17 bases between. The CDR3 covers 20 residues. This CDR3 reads CACDTERRDISSWDTRQMFF. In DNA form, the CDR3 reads TGTGCCTGTGACACCGAGCGGAGGGATATCAGCTCCTGGGACACCCGACAGATGTTTTTC.

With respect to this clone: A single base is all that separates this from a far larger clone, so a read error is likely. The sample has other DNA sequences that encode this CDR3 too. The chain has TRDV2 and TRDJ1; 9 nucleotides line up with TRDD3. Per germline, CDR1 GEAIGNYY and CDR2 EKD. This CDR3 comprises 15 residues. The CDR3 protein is CACDKVLGDTDKLIF. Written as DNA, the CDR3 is TGTGCCTGTGACAAAGTACTGGGGGACACAGATAAACTCATCTTT.

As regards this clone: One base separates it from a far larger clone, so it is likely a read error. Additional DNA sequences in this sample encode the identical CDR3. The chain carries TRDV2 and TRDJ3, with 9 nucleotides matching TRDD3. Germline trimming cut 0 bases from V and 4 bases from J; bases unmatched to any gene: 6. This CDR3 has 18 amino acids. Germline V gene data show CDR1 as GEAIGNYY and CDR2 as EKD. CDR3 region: CACDTYWGSSWDTRQMFF. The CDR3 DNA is TGTGCCTGTGACACCTACTGGGGGAGCTCTTGGGACACCCGACAGATGTTTTTC.

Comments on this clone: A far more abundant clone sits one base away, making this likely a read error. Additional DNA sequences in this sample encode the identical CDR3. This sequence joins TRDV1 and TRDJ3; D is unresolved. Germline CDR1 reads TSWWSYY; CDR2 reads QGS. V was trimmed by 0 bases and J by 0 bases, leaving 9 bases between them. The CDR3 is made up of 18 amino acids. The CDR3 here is CALGELGDSSWDTRQMFF. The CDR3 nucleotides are TGTGCTCTTGGGGAACTGGGTGATAGCTCCTGGGACACCCGACAGATGTTTTTC.

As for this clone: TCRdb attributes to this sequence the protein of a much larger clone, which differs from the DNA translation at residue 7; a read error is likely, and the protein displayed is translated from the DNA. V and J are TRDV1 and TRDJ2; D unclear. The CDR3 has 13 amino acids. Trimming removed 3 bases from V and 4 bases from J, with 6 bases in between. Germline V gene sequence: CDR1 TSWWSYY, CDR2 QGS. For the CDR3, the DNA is TGTGCTCTTGGGGATCATGCGACAGCACAACTCTTCTTT. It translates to CALGDHATAQLFF.

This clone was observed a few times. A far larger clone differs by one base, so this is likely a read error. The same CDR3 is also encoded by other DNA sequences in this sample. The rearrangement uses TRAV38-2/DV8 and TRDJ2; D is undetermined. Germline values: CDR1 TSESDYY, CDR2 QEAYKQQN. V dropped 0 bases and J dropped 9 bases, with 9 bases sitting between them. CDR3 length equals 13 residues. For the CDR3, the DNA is TGTGCTTATAGGAGCGGAGGATCCACACAACTCTTCTTT. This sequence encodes CAYRSGGSTQLFF.

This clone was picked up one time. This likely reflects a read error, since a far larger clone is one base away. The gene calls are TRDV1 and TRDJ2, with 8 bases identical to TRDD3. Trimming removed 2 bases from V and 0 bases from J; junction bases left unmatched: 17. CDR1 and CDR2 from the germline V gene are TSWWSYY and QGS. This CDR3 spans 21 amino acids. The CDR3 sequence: CALGECGLVLGGPSLTAQLFF. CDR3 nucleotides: TGTGCTCTTGGGGAATGCGGCCTTGTACTGGGGGGCCCCTCTTTGACAGCACAACTCTTCTTT.

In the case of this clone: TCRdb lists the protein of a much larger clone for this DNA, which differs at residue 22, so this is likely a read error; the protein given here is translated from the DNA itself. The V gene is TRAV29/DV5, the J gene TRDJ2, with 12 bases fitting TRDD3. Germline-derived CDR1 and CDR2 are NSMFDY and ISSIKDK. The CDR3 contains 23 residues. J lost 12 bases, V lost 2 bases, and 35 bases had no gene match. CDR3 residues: CAARDPSYVFSGGYAAYTDKLFF. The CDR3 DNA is TGTGCAGCAAGGGACCCTTCCTACGTTTTCTCTGGGGGATACGCGGCGTACACCGATAAACTCTTCTTT.

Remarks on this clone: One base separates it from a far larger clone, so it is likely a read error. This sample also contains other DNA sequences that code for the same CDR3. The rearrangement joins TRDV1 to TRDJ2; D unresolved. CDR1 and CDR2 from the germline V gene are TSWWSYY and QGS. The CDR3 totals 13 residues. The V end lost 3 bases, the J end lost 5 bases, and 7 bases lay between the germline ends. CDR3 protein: CALGDHPTAQLFF. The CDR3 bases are TGTGCTCTTGGGGATCATCCAACAGCACAACTCTTCTTT.

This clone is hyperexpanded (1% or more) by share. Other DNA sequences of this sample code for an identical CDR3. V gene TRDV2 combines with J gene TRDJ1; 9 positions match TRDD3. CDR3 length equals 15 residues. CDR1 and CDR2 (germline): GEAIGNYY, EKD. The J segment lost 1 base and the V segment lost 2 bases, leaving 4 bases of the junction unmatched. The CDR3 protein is CACDKPGDTTDKLIF. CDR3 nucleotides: TGTGCCTGTGACAAGCCGGGGGATACCACCGATAAACTCATCTTT.